What follows is one T cell receptor beta chain and its context. The antigen is undetermined. The data stem from a study of Graves' ophthalmopathy and Graves' hyperthyroidism. CDR3 length: 14 residues. With 3 bases clipped from V and 6 bases from J, the junction kept 7 bases outside the gene matches. Per germline, CDR1 DFQATT and CDR2 SNEGSKA (reference sequence). Study-level findings and limits: Most expanded clonotypes in thyroid above 0.001 frequency also showed up in blood.

Other autoimmune disease, uncontrolled infection, pregnancy and lactation led to exclusion. The authors diagnosed from clinical symptoms, serum thyroxine, TRAb, thyroid ultrasound and orbital computed tomography. RNA transcripts served as template for amplifying TCR beta CDR3 sequences. HTBI-primed RT-PCR formed the first round, and a multiplex PCR formed the second. In TCRdb, the multiplex PCR reads were re-called with MiXCR into one record per CDR3 protein. The data show some 1.1 million distinct CDR3 sequences, about two fifths seen once. This chain connects TRBV20-1 to TRBJ2-7; 11 nucleotides align to TRBD2. This TCR was sampled from an adult man with Graves' hyperthyroidism. Material: peripheral blood or thyroid tissue (not recorded which). CDR3 in DNA: TGCAGTGCTAGTGTTAGCGGGAGGGCCGTCGAGCAGTACTTC. It codes for CSASVSGRAVEQYF.